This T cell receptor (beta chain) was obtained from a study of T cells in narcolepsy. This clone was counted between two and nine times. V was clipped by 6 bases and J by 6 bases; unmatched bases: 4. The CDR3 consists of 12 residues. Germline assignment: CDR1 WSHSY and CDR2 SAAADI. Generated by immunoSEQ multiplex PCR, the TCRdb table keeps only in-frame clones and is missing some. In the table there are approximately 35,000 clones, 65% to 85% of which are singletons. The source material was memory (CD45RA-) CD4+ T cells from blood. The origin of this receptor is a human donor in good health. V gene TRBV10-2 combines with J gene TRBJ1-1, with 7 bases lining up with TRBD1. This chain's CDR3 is CASRTGVAEAFF. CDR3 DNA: TGCGCCAGCAGAACAGGGGTCGCTGAAGCTTTCTTT.